The T cell receptor (beta chain) under discussion was sequenced for a study of blood T cell repertoires in COVID-19. Overall study context: Acute and convalescent COVID-19 specimens originated in the United States, Italy and Spain.

V was clipped by 6 bases and J by 5 bases, with 10 bases between them. Germline V lookup: CDR1 GTSNPN, CDR2 SVGIG (reference sequence). This CDR3 has 11 residues. Produced via immunoSEQ multiplex PCR; TCRdb's table is partial and in-frame only. In the table there are about 140,000 clones, 80% to 90% of which are singletons. The sample consisted of peripheral blood. This chain joins TRBV30 and TRBJ1-1; D ambiguous. The clonotype originates from a woman in her fifties or sixties with acute or convalescent COVID-19. The DNA for the CDR3 is TGTGCCTGCCCCGGCAGGACTGAAGCTTTCTTT. Translating gives CACPGRTEAFF. The full variable domain, in which reference TRBV30 and TRBJ1-1 provide the parts outside the CDR3, is SQTIHQWPATLVQPVGSPLSLECTVEGTSNPNLYWYRQAAGRGLQLLFYSVGIGQISSEVPQNLSASRPQDRQFILSSKKLLLSDSGFYLCACPGRTEAFFGQGTRLTVV.